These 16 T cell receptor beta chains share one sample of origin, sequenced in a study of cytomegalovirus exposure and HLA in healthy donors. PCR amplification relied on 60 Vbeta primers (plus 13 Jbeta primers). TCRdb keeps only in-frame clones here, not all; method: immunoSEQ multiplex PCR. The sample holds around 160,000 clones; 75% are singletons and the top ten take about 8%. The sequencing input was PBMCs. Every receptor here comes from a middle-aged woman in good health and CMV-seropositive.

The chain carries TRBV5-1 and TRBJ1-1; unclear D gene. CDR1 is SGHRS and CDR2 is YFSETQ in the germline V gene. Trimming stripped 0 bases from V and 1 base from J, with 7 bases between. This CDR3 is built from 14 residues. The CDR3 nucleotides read TGCGCCAGCAGCTTGGCGGCAGGGAACACTGAAGCTTTCTTT. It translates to CASSLAAGNTEAFF.

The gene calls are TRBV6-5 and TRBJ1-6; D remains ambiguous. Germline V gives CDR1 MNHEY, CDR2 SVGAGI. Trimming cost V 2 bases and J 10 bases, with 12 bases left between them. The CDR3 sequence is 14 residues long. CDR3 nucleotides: TGTGCCAGCAGTTACAAATCAGGAGGATCACCCCTCCACTTT. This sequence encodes CASSYKSGGSPLHF.

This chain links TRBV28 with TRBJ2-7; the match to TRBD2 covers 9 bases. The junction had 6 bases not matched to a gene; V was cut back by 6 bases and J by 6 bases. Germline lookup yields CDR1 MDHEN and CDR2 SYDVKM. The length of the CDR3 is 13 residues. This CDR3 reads CASRREGFSEQYF. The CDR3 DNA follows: TGTGCCAGCAGGCGGGAGGGGTTCAGCGAGCAGTACTTC.

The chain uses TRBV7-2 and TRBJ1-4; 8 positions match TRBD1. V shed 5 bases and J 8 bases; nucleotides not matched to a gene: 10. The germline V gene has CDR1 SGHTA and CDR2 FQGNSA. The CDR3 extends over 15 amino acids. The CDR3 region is CASSAQGAGSEKLFF. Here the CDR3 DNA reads TGTGCCAGCAGCGCCCAGGGGGCCGGGAGCGAAAAACTGTTTTTT.

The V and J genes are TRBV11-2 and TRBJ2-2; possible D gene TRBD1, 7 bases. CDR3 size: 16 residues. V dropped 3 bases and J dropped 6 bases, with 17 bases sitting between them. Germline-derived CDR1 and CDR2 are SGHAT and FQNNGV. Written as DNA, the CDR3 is TGTGCCAGCAGCTTCGGCAGGGGGGCGGAATCCGGGGAGCTGTTTTTT. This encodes CASSFGRGAESGELFF. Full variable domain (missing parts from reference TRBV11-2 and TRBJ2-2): EAGVAQSPRYKIIEKRQSVAFWCNPISGHATLYWYQQILGQGPKLLIQFQNNGVVDDSQLPKDRFSAERLKGVDSTLKIQPAKLEDSAVYLCASSFGRGAESGELFFGEGSRLTVL.

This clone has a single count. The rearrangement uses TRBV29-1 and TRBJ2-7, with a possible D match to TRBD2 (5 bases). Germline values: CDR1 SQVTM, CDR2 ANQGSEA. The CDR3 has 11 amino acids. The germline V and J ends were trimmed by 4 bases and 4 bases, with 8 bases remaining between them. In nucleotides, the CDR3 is TGCAGCGTTGTGACGGGATACGAGCAGTACTTC. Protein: CSVVTGYEQYF.

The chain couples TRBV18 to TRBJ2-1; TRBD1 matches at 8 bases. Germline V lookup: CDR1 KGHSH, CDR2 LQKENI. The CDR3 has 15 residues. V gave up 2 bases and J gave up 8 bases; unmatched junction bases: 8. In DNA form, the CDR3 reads TGTGCCAGCTCACCAGTTCGGACAGGGCAGGATGAGCAGTTCTTC. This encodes CASSPVRTGQDEQFF.

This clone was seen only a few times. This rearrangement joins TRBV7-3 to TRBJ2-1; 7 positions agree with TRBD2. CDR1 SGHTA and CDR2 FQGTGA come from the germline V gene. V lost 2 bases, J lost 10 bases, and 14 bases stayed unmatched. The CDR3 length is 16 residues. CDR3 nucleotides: TGTGCCAGCAGCTTATCTTCTTGGGGGGAGGGAGGAGAGCAGTTCTTC. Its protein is CASSLSSWGEGGEQFF. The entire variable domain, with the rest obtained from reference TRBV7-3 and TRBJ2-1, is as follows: GAGVSQTPSNKVTEKGKYVELRCDPISGHTALYWYRQSLGQGPEFLIYFQGTGAADDSGLPNDRFFAVRPEGSVSTLKIQRTERGDSAVYLCASSLSSWGEGGEQFFGPGTRLTVL.

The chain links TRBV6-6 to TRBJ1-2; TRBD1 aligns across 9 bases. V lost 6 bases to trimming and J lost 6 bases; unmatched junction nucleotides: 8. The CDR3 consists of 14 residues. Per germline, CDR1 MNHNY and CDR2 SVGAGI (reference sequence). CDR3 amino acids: CASSPYRGRDGYTF. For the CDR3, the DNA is TGTGCCAGCAGCCCTTACAGGGGGCGAGATGGCTACACCTTC.

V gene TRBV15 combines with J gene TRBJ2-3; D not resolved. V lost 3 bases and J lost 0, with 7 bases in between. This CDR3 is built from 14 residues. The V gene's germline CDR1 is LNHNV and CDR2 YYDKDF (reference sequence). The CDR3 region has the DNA TGTGCCACCAGCAGCCAGCGAAGCACAGATACGCAGTATTTT. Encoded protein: CATSSQRSTDTQYF.

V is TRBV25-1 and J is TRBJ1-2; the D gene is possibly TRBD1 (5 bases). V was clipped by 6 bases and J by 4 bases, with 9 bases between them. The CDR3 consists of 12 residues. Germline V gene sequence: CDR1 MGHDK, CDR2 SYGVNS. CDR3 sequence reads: CASRGLGYGYTF. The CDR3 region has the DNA TGTGCCAGCAGGGGGCTGGGCTATGGCTACACCTTC.

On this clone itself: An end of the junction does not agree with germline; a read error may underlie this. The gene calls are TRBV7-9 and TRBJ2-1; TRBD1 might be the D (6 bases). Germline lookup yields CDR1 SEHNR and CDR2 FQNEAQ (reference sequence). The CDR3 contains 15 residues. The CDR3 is CSSSLRRGPGDEQFF. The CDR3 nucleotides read TGTTCCAGCAGCTTAAGACGGGGCCCAGGGGATGAGCAGTTCTTC.

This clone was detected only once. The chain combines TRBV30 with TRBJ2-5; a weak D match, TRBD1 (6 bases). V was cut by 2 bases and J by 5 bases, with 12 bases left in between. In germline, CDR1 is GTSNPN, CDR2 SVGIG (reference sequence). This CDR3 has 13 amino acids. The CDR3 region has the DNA TGTGCCTGGAGTCCACAGGGTAGGGAGACCCAGTACTTC. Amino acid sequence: CAWSPQGRETQYF. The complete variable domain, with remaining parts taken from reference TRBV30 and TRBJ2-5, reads SQTIHQWPATLVQPVGSPLSLECTVEGTSNPNLYWYRQAAGRGLQLLFYSVGIGQISSEVPQNLSASRPQDRQFILSSKKLLLSDSGFYLCAWSPQGRETQYFGPGTRLLVL.

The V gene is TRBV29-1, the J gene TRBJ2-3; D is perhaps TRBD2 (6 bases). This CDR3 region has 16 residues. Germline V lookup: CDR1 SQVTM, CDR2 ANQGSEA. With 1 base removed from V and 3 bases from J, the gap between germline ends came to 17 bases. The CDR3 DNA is TGCAGCGTTGAAGCGCGGGGTCCCGGGGCTACAGATACGCAGTATTTT. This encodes CSVEARGPGATDTQYF.

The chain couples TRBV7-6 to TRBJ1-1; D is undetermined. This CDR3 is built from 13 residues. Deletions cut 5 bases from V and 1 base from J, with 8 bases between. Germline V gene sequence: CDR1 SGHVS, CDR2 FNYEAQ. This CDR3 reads CASSPRENTEAFF. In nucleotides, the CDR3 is TGTGCCAGCAGCCCCCGAGAGAACACTGAAGCTTTCTTT.

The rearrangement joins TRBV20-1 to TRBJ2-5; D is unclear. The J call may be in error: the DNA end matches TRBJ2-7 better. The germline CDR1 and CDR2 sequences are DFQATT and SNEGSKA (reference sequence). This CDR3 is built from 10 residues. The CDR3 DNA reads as TGCAGTGCTAGAGACCACGAGCAGTACTTC. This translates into CSARDHEQYF.